This TCR beta chain was identified during a study of beta chain features in type 1 diabetes. Study-level information: Investigators examined around 98 million sorted cells across all samples.

There are a few counts of this clone. Its specificity is not known. The whole isolated RNA underwent reverse transcription, so sequencing captured expressed TCRB transcripts. Some clones are missing from TCRdb's copy, which holds only in-frame ones; the method was immunoSEQ multiplex PCR. The sample yields 300,000 to 350,000 clones, around 8.5% seen once. General study results and limits: Insertions at VDJ junctions were less frequent in type 1 diabetes patients. These patients also deleted more nucleotides at the same junctions. In the patient group, naive, central memory and Treg TCRB repertoires seemed more alike than in the healthy donor group. Using cDNA template may skew counts toward highly expressing activated cells. All four CD4+ subsets from Type 1 diabetes patients carried moderately but significantly shorter TCRB CDR3s.

V gave up 4 bases and J gave up 4 bases, with 21 bases separating them. Germline CDR1 and CDR2: SGHDN and FVKESK. CDR3 length: 17 residues. The chain carries TRBV14 and TRBJ2-3, with a weak D call TRBD2 (6 bases). Sequenced: central memory CD4+ T cells from blood. This clonotype originated in a man younger than 40 with type 1 diabetes. Here the CDR3 DNA reads TGTGCCAGCAGCCCAAGCCCGACTAGTGGGTTTTCAGATACGCAGTATTTT. Translating it yields CASSPSPTSGFSDTQYF.